This T cell receptor beta chain was sequenced during a study of blood T cell repertoires in COVID-19 (dated by TCRdb to the early 2020s). Study-wide context: Samples covering the acute and convalescent phases of COVID-19 were provided by collaborators in the United States, Italy and Spain. The material from the prospective study consisted of cDNA or gDNA derived from T cells, B-cell-depleted T cells, or PBMCs. The sample metadata nearly always contained a de-identified subject ID, COVID-19 status, age in years and sex. Subjects who had been exposed to COVID-19, were actively infected with it, or had recovered from it provided the deeply sampled blood TCRbeta repertoires that made up the dataset. The samples were drawn from the first 160 participants of the ongoing ImmuneRACE study and from 1,200 or so subjects provided by 6 global collaborators. HLA class I and class II types, where available, came from metadata supplied by the sample provider rather than from assay-based typing. The repertoires were made available in a free public database intended to serve as a resource for research on the immune response to SARS-CoV-2.

To note about this clone: Its target antigen remains unknown. The sample holds no much larger clone one base away, and base qualities are not on file.

Clipping removes 5 bases from V and 8 bases from J, with 13 as the unmatched junction base count. Sequences SGHRS (CDR1) and YFSETQ (CDR2) are obtained from the germline V gene. The cysteine opens and the phenylalanine closes a CDR3 of 15 amino acids. The retained sequence is limited to the CDR3, 45 bases, with the frame set at the first base. TCRbeta CDR3 regions were amplified from genomic DNA using the immunoSEQ Assay, a bias-controlled multiplex PCR. From the authors' description of their analysis: The number of nucleated cells in each sample was estimated from the amplification of reference gene primers within the assay. To quantify the absolute abundance of each unique TCRbeta CDR3 rearrangement, sequence reads were collapsed and filtered. For each sample, productive Simpson clonality was calculated as the square root of Simpson's diversity index over productive rearrangements. TCRdb carries this immuneACCESS record with in-frame sequences only. Its versions omit some clonotypes, under half of them owing to an unresolved V gene in the studies checked, with the rest unexplained. Clone size and V and J calls were adopted from that table, with D and trimming inferred from the DNA. The sample yields about 190,000 clones; roughly 83% were counted once. Clones ranked in the top ten supply roughly 3.2% of the sample.

Paper-wide results and their limitations: How much clinical and demographic metadata was included differed by source and by participant, and the metadata was provided uncurated.

Enrolling through a virtual design, the prospective study's participants ranged in age from roughly 18 to 95 years and lived across roughly 24 United States geographic areas. In the prospective study, participants were assigned to cohorts based on the clinical history participants reported in a screening survey and a study questionnaire. Recovered participants in ImmuneRACE Cohort 3 were defined by two consecutive negative NP/OP PCR tests, clearance by a healthcare professional, or resolution of symptoms. In the prospective study, mobile phlebotomists collected whole blood, serum and a nasopharyngeal or oropharyngeal swab from each participant. Additional blood draws and questionnaires over an approximately two-month period could optionally be provided by prospective study participants. Blood samples from the prospective study were shipped frozen or at room temperature prior to DNA extraction.

The chain joins TRBV5-1 to TRBJ1-2; 9 nucleotides in the junction match TRBD1. Input material: PBMCs or T cells enriched from blood (not recorded which). This TCR was recovered from a woman in her 30s who had recovered from COVID-19. The nucleotide sequence is TGCGCCAGCAGTCCTAACGTCGGACAGGGGAACGGCTACACCTTC. Translation gives CASSPNVGQGNGYTF.